The 22 T cell receptor beta chains reported below all come from one sample, sequenced in a study of T cell responses to AZD1222 COVID-19 vaccine (dated by TCRdb to the early 2020s). Library creation used the immunoSEQ multiplex PCR assay. TCRdb provides this immuneACCESS table in a form limited to in-frame rearrangements. Some clones are lacking; in checked studies, under half of them reflect an unresolved V gene, and why the rest are absent is not known. This sample holds 100,000 to 150,000 clones; approximately 86% were observed only once. The ten top clones hold roughly 3.1% of the sample. The time point label on this specimen signifies: about 28 days (+/-7) after the second vaccine dose. The specimen was peripheral blood, collected 28 days after the second AZD1222 dose. The receptors come from an adult who received the AZD1222 COVID-19 vaccine.

This chain links TRBV30 with TRBJ1-2; D might be TRBD1 (6 bases). V was pared by 2 bases and J by 2 bases, with 6 bases between. Germline values: CDR1 GTSNPN, CDR2 SVGIG (reference sequence). This CDR3 spans 12 amino acids. CDR3 in DNA: TGTGCCTGGAGTCAGGGGAACTATGGCTACACCTTC. It yields the protein CAWSQGNYGYTF.

This sequence joins TRBV11-3 and TRBJ1-4; the D gene is possibly TRBD1 (6 bases). CDR1 and CDR2 from the germline V gene are SGHNT and YENEEA. With 2 bases removed from V and 8 bases from J, the gap between germline ends came to 9 bases. The CDR3 has 13 residues. CDR3 in DNA: TGTGCCAGCAGCTTAACAGGGAGCGAAAAACTGTTTTTT. Its protein product is CASSLTGSEKLFF.

V and J are TRBV6-5 and TRBJ1-6; no clear D. The V end lost 4 bases, the J end lost 10 bases, and 14 bases lay between the germline ends. Germline V gives CDR1 MNHEY, CDR2 SVGAGI. The CDR3 is 14 amino acids. CDR3 amino acids: CASSSRIPGSPLHF. CDR3 DNA: TGTGCCAGCAGTTCCAGAATCCCGGGGTCACCCCTCCACTTT.

This chain joins TRBV20-1 and TRBJ2-2; TRBD2 aligns across 9 bases. The CDR3 covers 16 residues. Looked up from germline, CDR1 is DFQATT and CDR2 is SNEGSKA (reference sequence). The junction had 10 bases not matched to a gene; V was cut back by 3 bases and J by 5 bases. The DNA of the CDR3 is TGCAGTGCTAGTGCGGCGGGGGGGCCTAAAACCGGGGAGCTGTTTTTT. This gives the protein CSASAAGGPKTGELFF.

Here the CDR3 reads CASSLSLANNEQFF. The CDR3 region has the DNA TGTGCCAGCAGCTTGTCACTAGCGAACAATGAGCAGTTCTTC. The V call is TRBV7-8, the J call TRBJ2-1; 7 bases line up with TRBD2. V shed 3 bases and J 5 bases; nucleotides not matched to a gene: 4. This CDR3 region has 14 residues. Germline CDR1 and CDR2: SGHVS and FQNEAQ. Drawing the rest from reference TRBV7-8 and TRBJ2-1, the complete variable domain is GAGVSQSPRYKVAKRGQDVALRCDPISGHVSLFWYQQALGQGPEFLTYFQNEAQLDKSGLPSDRFFAERPEGSVSTLKIQRTQQEDSAVYLCASSLSLANNEQFFGPGTRLTVL.

The chain has TRBV5-1 and TRBJ2-7; D may be TRBD1 (6 bases). This CDR3 spans 14 amino acids. Trimming took off 4 bases at V and 0 bases at J, with 11 bases between the two ends. Germline V gene sequence: CDR1 SGHRS, CDR2 YFSETQ. The CDR3 loop is CASSPQGSSYEQYF. In nucleotides, the CDR3 is TGCGCCAGCAGCCCACAGGGCAGCTCCTACGAGCAGTACTTC.

This chain connects TRBV6-5 to TRBJ1-5; D gene ambiguous. CDR3 length equals 15 residues. CDR1 is MNHEY and CDR2 is SVGAGI in the germline V gene. Trimming removed 0 bases at V and 1 base at J, with 7 bases between. The CDR3 DNA follows: TGTGCCAGCAGTTACTCTCCGGTGAGCAATCAGCCCCAGCATTTT. Encoded protein: CASSYSPVSNQPQHF.

This rearrangement joins TRBV5-4 to TRBJ2-4; a weak D match, TRBD2 (7 bases). Germline-derived CDR1 and CDR2 are SGHNT and YYREEE (reference sequence). Trimming shortened V by 4 bases and J by 6 bases, and 14 bases separated the two germline ends. This CDR3 contains 14 residues. CDR3 bases: TGTGCCAGCAGCACCGGGGGGCGCGGAAACATTCAGTACTTC. Translating gives CASSTGGRGNIQYF. The whole variable domain, remainder taken from reference TRBV5-4 and TRBJ2-4, is ETGVTQSPTHLIKTRGQQVTLRCSSQSGHNTVSWYQQALGQGPQFIFQYYREEENGRGNFPPRFSGLQFPNYSSELNVNALELDDSALYLCASSTGGRGNIQYFGAGTRLSVL.

The chain carries TRBV18 and TRBJ1-1; 7 bases align to TRBD1. The germline CDR1 and CDR2 sequences are KGHSH and LQKENI. This CDR3 has 15 amino acids. J was trimmed by 0 bases and V by 3 bases; bases with no gene match: 4. The CDR3 protein is CASSPGTAMNTEAFF. CDR3 DNA sequence: TGTGCCAGCTCACCGGGGACAGCGATGAACACTGAAGCTTTCTTT.

The chain couples TRBV7-9 to TRBJ2-7, with a weak D call TRBD2 (5 bases). The CDR3 runs 14 residues. V was pared by 4 bases and J by 3 bases, with 13 bases between. CDR1 is SEHNR and CDR2 is FQNEAQ in the germline V gene (reference sequence). CDR3 protein: CASSSTLGSYEQYF. The CDR3 DNA reads as TGTGCCAGCAGCTCTACACTAGGAAGCTACGAGCAGTACTTC.

The chain carries TRBV6-5 and TRBJ1-4; weak D call: TRBD1 (5 bases). The CDR3 has 15 residues. V was trimmed by 2 bases and J by 7 bases, leaving 14 bases between them. The germline V gene encodes CDR1 MNHEY and CDR2 SVGAGI. CDR3 in DNA: TGTGCCAGCAGTTACGGGACCGCTAGGAGTGAAAAACTGTTTTTT. As protein: CASSYGTARSEKLFF.

The table lists this clone with many counts. The chain recombines TRBV29-1 with TRBJ2-7; a possible D gene is TRBD1 (5 bases). Per germline, CDR1 SQVTM and CDR2 ANQGSEA. This CDR3 is 12 amino acids long. With 5 bases removed from V and 4 bases from J, the gap between germline ends came to 12 bases. CDR3 nucleotides: TGCAGCGTTTCGACAGACGCTTACGAGCAGTACTTC. Translated: CSVSTDAYEQYF.

The chain has TRBV7-2 and TRBJ2-3; TRBD2 aligns across 12 bases. This CDR3 has 15 amino acids. Germline V gives CDR1 SGHTA, CDR2 FQGNSA. The ends lost 6 bases at V and 0 bases at J; junction bases unmatched: 1. The CDR3 bases are TGTGCCAGCAGTCTAGCGGGGGGGAGCACAGATACGCAGTATTTT. Protein sequence: CASSLAGGSTDTQYF.

The rearrangement uses TRBV6-1 and TRBJ1-6, with a possible D match to TRBD1 (6 bases). V was pared by 1 base and J by 7 bases, with 8 bases between. This CDR3 is 14 amino acids long. Germline CDR1 and CDR2: MNHNS and SASEGT. The CDR3 protein is CASSEGTANSPLHF. CDR3 in DNA: TGTGCCAGCAGTGAAGGGACAGCCAATTCACCCCTCCACTTT.

The V and J genes are TRBV6-5 and TRBJ1-2; D remains ambiguous. The V end was cut by 5 bases, the J end by 7 bases, with 11 bases between. This CDR3 has 12 amino acids. Germline V lookup: CDR1 MNHEY, CDR2 SVGAGI. The CDR3, as DNA: TGTGCCAGCAGTCCCTATCCTGGTGGCTACACCTTC. Its protein is CASSPYPGGYTF.

The V and J genes are TRBV5-8 and TRBJ1-2; the D is unclear. The germline V gene encodes CDR1 SGHTS and CDR2 YDEGEE. CDR3 length: 13 amino acids. The ends were cut back, 0 bases at V and 1 base at J, with 4 bases in the middle. CDR3 amino acids: CASSLVHNYGYTF. CDR3 in DNA: TGTGCCAGCAGCTTGGTGCATAACTATGGCTACACCTTC.

J is TRBJ2-1 and V is TRBV3-1 (or the pseudogene TRBV3-2), with 9 bases fitting TRBD2. V trimming: 4 bases; J trimming: 3 bases; junction bases outside the gene matches: 7. This CDR3 region has 16 residues. Germline V gene sequence: CDR1 LGHDT, CDR2 YNNKEL (reference sequence). As DNA, the CDR3 is TGTGCCAGCAGCCCGCGCGGAGCGGGGGGCTACAATGAGCAGTTCTTC. It yields the protein CASSPRGAGGYNEQFF.

This sequence joins TRBV11-3 and TRBJ1-1, with 7 bases identical to TRBD1. The germline CDR1 and CDR2 sequences are SGHNT and YENEEA. The CDR3 extends over 15 amino acids. V lost 1 base to trimming and J lost 1 base; unmatched junction nucleotides: 3. CDR3 protein: CASSLGGQSNTEAFF. In DNA form, the CDR3 reads TGTGCCAGCAGCTTAGGGGGACAGTCGAACACTGAAGCTTTCTTT.

The CDR3 is CASLPWRQNTEAFF. The DNA for the CDR3 is TGTGCCAGCCTACCCTGGAGGCAGAACACTGAAGCTTTCTTT. This sequence joins TRBV7-9 and TRBJ1-1; D is unresolved. Germline V lookup: CDR1 SEHNR, CDR2 FQNEAQ (reference sequence). CDR3 size: 14 residues. Between the trimmed V and J ends, which lost 8 bases and 1 base, there was a span of 14 bases.

The chain recombines TRBV7-3 with TRBJ2-2, with 7 bases identical to TRBD2. CDR1 and CDR2 (germline): SGHTA, FQGTGA. Losses at the gene ends were 4 bases for V and 4 bases for J; bases not matched to a gene: 6. The CDR3 has 15 amino acids. The CDR3 coding sequence is TGTGCCAGCAGCTCGACTAGCAGGCTCACCGGGGAGCTGTTTTTT. As protein: CASSSTSRLTGELFF.

This clone was counted between two and nine times. This chain links TRBV2 with TRBJ1-4; D may be TRBD1 (5 bases). This CDR3 comprises 13 residues. Trimming pared 6 bases from V and 7 bases from J, leaving 12 bases between. From germline, CDR1 is SNHLY and CDR2 FYNNEI. DNA of the CDR3: TGTGCCAGCAGAGTTCAAGGGGTTGAAAAACTGTTTTTT. Amino acids: CASRVQGVEKLFF.

The chain uses TRBV18 and TRBJ1-4, with 8 positions matching TRBD1. Per the germline V gene, CDR1 is KGHSH and CDR2 is LQKENI. The CDR3 is 15 amino acids. Losses at the gene ends were 1 base for V and 4 bases for J; bases not matched to a gene: 2. The CDR3 is CASSPLGQVNEKLFF. The CDR3, as DNA: TGTGCCAGCTCACCACTGGGACAGGTTAATGAAAAACTGTTTTTT.